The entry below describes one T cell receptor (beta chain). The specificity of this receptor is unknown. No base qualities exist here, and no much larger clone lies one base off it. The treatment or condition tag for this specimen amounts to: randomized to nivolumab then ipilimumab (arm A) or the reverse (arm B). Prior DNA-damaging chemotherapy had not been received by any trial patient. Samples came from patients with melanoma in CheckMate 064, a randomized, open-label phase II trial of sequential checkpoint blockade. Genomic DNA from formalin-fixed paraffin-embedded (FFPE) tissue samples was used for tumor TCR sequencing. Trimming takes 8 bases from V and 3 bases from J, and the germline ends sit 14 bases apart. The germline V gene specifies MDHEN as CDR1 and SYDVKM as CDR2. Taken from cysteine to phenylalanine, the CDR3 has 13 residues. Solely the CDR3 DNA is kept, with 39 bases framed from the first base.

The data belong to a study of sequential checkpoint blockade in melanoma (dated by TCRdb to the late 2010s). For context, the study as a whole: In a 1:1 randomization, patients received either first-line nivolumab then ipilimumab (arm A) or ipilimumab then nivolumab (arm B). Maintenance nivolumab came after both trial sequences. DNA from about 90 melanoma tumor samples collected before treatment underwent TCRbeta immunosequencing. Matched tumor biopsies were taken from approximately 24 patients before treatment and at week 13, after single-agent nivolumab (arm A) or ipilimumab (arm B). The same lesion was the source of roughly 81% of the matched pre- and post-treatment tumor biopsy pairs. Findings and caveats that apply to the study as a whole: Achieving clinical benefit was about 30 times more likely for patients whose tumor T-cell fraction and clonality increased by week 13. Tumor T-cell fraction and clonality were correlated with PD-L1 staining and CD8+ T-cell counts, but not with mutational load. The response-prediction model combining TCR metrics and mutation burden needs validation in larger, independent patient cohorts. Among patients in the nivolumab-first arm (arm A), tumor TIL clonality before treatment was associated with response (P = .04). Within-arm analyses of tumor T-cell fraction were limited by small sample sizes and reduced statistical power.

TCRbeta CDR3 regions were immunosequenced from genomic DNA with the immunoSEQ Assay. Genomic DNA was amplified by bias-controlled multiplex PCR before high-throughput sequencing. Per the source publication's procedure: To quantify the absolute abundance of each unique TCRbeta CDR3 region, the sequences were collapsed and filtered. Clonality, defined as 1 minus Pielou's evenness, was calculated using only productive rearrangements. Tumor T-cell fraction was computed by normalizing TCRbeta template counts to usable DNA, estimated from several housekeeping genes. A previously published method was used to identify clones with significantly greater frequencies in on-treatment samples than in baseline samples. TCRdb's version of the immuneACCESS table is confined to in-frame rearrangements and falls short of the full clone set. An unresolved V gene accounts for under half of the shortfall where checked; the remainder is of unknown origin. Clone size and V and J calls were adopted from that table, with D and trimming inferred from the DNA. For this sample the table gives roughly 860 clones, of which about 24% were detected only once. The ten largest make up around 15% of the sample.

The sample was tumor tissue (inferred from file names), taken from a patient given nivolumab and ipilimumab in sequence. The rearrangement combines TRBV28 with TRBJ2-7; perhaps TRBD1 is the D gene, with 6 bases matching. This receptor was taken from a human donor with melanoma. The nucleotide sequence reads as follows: TGTGCCAGCCTGGGGGCAGGGCACTACGAGCAGTACTTC. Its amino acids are CASLGAGHYEQYF.